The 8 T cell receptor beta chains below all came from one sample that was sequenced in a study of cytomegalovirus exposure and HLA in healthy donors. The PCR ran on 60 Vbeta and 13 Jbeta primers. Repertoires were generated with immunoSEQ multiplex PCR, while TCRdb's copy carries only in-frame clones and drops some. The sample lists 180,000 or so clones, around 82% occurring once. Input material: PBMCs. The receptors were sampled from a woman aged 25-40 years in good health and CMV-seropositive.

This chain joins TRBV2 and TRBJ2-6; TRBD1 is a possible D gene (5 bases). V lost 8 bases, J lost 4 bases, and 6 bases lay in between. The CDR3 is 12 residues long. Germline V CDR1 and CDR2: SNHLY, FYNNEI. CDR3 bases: TGTGCCAGCGGGGCAGGGGCCAACGTCCTGACTTTC. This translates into CASGAGANVLTF.

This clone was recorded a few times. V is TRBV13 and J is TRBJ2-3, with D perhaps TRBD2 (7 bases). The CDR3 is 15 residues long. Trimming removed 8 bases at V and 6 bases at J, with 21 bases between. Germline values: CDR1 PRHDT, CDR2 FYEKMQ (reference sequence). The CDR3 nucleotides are TGTGCCAGCTCGCGGGGGCGGCCGAGTATGGATACGCAGTATTTT. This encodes CASSRGRPSMDTQYF.

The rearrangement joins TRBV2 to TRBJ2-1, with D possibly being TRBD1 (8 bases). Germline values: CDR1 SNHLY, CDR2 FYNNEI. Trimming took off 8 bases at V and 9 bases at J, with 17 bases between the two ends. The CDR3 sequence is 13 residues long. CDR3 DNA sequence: TGTGCCAGCGCAGGGGGCAGGGGGGGTGAGCAGTTCTTC. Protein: CASAGGRGGEQFF.

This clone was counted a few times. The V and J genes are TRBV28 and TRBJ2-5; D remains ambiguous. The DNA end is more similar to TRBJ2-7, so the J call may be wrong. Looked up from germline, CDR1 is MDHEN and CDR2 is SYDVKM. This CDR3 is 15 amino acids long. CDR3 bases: TGTGCCAGCAGTTTAGGCGGCCAGACCTCCTACGAGCAGTACTTC. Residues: CASSLGGQTSYEQYF.

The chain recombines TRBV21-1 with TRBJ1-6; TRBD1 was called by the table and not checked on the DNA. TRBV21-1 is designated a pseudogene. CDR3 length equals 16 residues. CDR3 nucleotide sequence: TGTGCCAGCAGCAAAGCGGACAGAGCGTGGAATTCACCCCTCCACTTT. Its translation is CASSKADRAWNSPLHF.

The CDR3 sequence: CASSSPGQGNTGELFF. Written as DNA, the CDR3 is TGCGCCAGCAGCTCACCGGGACAGGGAAACACCGGGGAGCTGTTTTTT. The J gene is TRBJ2-2, the V gene TRBV5-1, with TRBD1 identical over 9 bases. With V trimmed by 3 bases and J by 2 bases, 5 bases remained unmatched. The CDR3 contains 16 residues. CDR1 SGHRS and CDR2 YFSETQ come from the germline V gene.

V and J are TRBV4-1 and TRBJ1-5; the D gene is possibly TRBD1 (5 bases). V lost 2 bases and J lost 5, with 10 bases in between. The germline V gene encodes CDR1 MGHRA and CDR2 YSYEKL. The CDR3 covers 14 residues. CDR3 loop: CASSQIRGDQPQHF. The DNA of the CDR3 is TGCGCCAGCAGCCAAATAAGGGGTGATCAGCCCCAGCATTTT.

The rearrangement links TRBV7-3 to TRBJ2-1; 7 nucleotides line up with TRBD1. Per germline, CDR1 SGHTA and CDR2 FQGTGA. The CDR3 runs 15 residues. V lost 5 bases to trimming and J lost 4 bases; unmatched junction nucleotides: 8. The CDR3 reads CASSPTGDGYNEQFF. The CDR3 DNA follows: TGTGCCAGCAGCCCTACAGGGGATGGGTACAATGAGCAGTTCTTC.